The sequence of this T cell receptor beta chain was determined in a study of blood T cells in healthy people across ages. Then a second PCR, running about 6 to 11 cycles, was carried out with a sample-barcoded 5' primer and a J-beta primer mix. TCRdb reanalysed the 5' RACE reads using MiXCR and keeps one entry per CDR3 protein. The sample has under 2 million distinct CDR3 sequences; about 35% are singletons. Regarding this clonotype: An end of the junction does not agree with germline; a read error may underlie this.

The sample, around 10 milliliters of peripheral blood, was drawn from each donor. Per the germline V gene, CDR1 is SQVTM and CDR2 is ANQGSEA. The CDR3 runs to 12 residues. The chain combines TRBV29-1 with TRBJ2-5; 7 nucleotides line up with TRBD2. The source of this sequence is a woman aged 25-40 years in good health. Sequencing was performed on blood. CDR3 region: CSAESGGETQYF. In DNA form, the CDR3 reads TGCAGCGCTGAATCGGGAGGAGAGACCCAGTACTTC.